This entry describes one T cell receptor beta chain. Its antigen is not known. Sequencing was performed with immunoSEQ multiplex PCR; in TCRdb, only in-frame clones are kept and a portion is missing. The sample has around 310,000 clones, 70% to 80% seen once. This record comes from a study of cytotoxic CD8 clonotypes in ibrutinib-treated CLL. Broader study findings: Clonality climbed at ibrutinib response, then dropped toward baseline at progression. Against age-matched healthy donors, baseline clonality ran higher and tracked circulating CD8+ T-cell counts. Rare overall, public clonotypes shrank or held steady under therapy.

This receptor was identified in a human donor with chronic lymphocytic leukemia. The material sequenced was PBMCs, taken before ibrutinib treatment.

CDR3 amino acids: CASSPTGIGSRTYEQYF. The CDR3 nucleotides read TGCGCCAGCAGCCCCACCGGGATAGGTTCCCGAACCTACGAGCAGTACTTC. The genes are TRBV4-1 and TRBJ2-7; tentatively, D is TRBD2 (5 bases). V dropped 4 bases and J dropped 2 bases, with 21 bases sitting between them. Germline CDR1 MGHRA, CDR2 YSYEKL. The CDR3 loop spans 17 amino acids.